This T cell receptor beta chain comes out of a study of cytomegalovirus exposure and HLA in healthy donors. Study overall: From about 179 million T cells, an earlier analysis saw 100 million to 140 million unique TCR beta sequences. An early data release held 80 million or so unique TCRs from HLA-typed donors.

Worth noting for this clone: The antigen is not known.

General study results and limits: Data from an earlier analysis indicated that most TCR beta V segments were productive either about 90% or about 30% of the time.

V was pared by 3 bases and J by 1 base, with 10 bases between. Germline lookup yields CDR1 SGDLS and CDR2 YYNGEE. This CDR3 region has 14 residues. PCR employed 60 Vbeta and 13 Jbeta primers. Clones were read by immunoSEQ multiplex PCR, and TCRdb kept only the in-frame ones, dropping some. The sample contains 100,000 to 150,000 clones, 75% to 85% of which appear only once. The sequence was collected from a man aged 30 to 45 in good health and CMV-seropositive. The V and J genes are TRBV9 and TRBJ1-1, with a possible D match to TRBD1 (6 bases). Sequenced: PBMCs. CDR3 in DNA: TGTGCCAGCAGCGCAAACAGGGAGAACACTGAAGCTTTCTTT. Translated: CASSANRENTEAFF. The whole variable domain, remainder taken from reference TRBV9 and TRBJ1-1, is DSGVTQTPKHLITATGQRVTLRCSPRSGDLSVYWYQQSLDQGLQFLIQYYNGEERAKGNILERFSAQQFPDLHSELNLSSLELGDSALYFCASSANRENTEAFFGQGTRLTVV.